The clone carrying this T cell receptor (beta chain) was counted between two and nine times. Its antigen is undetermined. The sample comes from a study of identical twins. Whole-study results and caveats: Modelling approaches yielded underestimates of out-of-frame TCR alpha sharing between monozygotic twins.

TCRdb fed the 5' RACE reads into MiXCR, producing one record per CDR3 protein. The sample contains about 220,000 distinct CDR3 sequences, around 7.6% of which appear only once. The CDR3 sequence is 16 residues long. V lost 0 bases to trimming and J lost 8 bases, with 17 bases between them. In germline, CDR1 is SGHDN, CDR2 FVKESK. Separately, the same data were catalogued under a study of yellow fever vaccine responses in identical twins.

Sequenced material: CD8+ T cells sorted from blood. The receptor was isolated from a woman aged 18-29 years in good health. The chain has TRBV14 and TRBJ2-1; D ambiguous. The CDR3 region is CASSQELVSRPDEQFF. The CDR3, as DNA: TGTGCCAGCAGCCAAGAACTCGTCAGCAGGCCAGATGAGCAGTTCTTC.